These 17 T cell receptor beta chains share one sample of origin, sequenced in a study of shared clonotypes between healthy human individuals. The repertoire was sequenced with immunoSEQ multiplex PCR; TCRdb's copy has only in-frame clones and lacks some. The table lists 2.3 million or so clones, approximately 95% of them singletons. The material sequenced was naive CD4+ T cells from PBMCs. The subset: CD45RA+ positively selected. These receptors all come from a man younger than 30 in good health. Some clones in this sample may be carry-over from other donors' samples.

A word on this clone: Other DNA sequences in the sample encode the same CDR3. The genes are TRBV7-9 and TRBJ2-7, with 7 bases matching TRBD2. Germline V gene data show CDR1 as SEHNR and CDR2 as FQNEAQ (reference sequence). V was clipped by 3 bases and J by 1 base; unmatched bases: 0. The CDR3 totals 13 residues. The CDR3 DNA reads as TGTGCCAGCAGCTTCGGGGGGTCCTACGAGCAGTACTTC. Protein product: CASSFGGSYEQYF. Drawing the rest from reference TRBV7-9 and TRBJ2-7, the complete variable domain is DTGVSQNPRHKITKRGQNVTFRCDPISEHNRLYWYRQTLGQGPEFLTYFQNEAQLEKSRLLSDRFSAERPKGSFSTLEIQRTEQGDSAMYLCASSFGGSYEQYFGPGTRLTVT.

This sequence joins TRBV10-1 and TRBJ2-7, with 11 nucleotides matching TRBD1. CDR1 and CDR2 from the germline V gene are WNHNN and SYGVQD (reference sequence). CDR3 length equals 16 residues. V was clipped by 3 bases and J by 2 bases; unmatched bases: 6. The CDR3 loop is CASSDPGQGVPYEQYF. In DNA form, the CDR3 reads TGCGCCAGCAGTGATCCGGGACAGGGGGTCCCCTACGAGCAGTACTTC.

The chain recombines TRBV29-1 with TRBJ2-1; 11 bases map to TRBD2. CDR3 length equals 19 residues. Germline V gives CDR1 SQVTM, CDR2 ANQGSEA. The V and J ends lost 2 bases and 7 bases, in that order; junction bases with no gene match: 19. CDR3 in DNA: TGCAGCGTTGAAACCCCCCTCGGGGTAGCGGGAGGGCCCTCTAATGAGCAGTTCTTC. Amino acid sequence: CSVETPLGVAGGPSNEQFF.

V is TRBV4-3 and J is TRBJ1-2, with 9 bases fitting TRBD1. Unmatched junction bases numbered 11, after V lost 2 bases and J lost 4 bases. This CDR3 spans 17 amino acids. Germline values: CDR1 LGHNA, CDR2 YSLEER. CDR3 region: CASSQRNTGTGFYGYTF. In DNA form, the CDR3 reads TGCGCCAGCAGCCAACGAAATACCGGGACAGGGTTCTATGGCTACACCTTC.

The genes are TRBV28 and TRBJ2-7, with a weak D call TRBD1 (7 bases). The CDR3 has 16 residues. The V end lost 7 bases, the J end lost 2 bases, and 21 bases lay between the germline ends. From germline, CDR1 is MDHEN and CDR2 SYDVKM. The CDR3 DNA sequence: TGTGCCAGCACCCCAGGGGGGTCGGGGGCCACCTACGAGCAGTACTTC. It encodes CASTPGGSGATYEQYF. Using reference TRBV28 and TRBJ2-7 for the parts outside the CDR3, the full variable domain is DVKVTQSSRYLVKRTGEKVFLECVQDMDHENMFWYRQDPGLGLRLIYFSYDVKMKEKGDIPEGYSVSREKKERFSLILESASTNQTSMYLCASTPGGSGATYEQYFGPGTRLTVT.

This chain links TRBV11-2 with TRBJ2-5; 11 nucleotides line up with TRBD2. There are 18 residues in the CDR3. Germline-derived CDR1 and CDR2 are SGHAT and FQNNGV. Trimming took 5 bases from V and 7 from J; bases not matched to a gene: 18. The CDR3 protein is CASSKSGTSGHLGGTQYF. In nucleotides, the CDR3 is TGTGCCAGCAGCAAATCCGGGACTAGCGGCCACCTGGGAGGGACCCAGTACTTC.

J is TRBJ1-2 and V is TRBV18; D is perhaps TRBD1 (5 bases). Trimming removed 2 bases at V and 3 bases at J, with 13 bases between. Germline lookup yields CDR1 KGHSH and CDR2 LQKENI. The CDR3 sequence is 15 residues long. The CDR3, as DNA: TGTGCCAGCTCACCAGTTCTTTTAGGGGACTATGGCTACACCTTC. Its translation is CASSPVLLGDYGYTF.

The chain recombines TRBV6-5 with TRBJ2-1; D ambiguous. Germline V gene data show CDR1 as MNHEY and CDR2 as SVGAGI. The length of the CDR3 is 13 residues. The V end lost 3 bases, the J end lost 7 bases, and 10 bases lay between the germline ends. DNA for the CDR3: TGTGCCAGCAGTTATCGTCGGTTAAATGAGCAGTTCTTC. It specifies CASSYRRLNEQFF.

The chain recombines TRBV5-1 with TRBJ2-4; D is uncertain. Germline loops: CDR1 SGHRS, CDR2 YFSETQ. This CDR3 is 13 amino acids long. Deletions cut 0 bases from V and 5 bases from J, with 6 bases between. The CDR3 is CASSLGNQNIQYF. CDR3 nucleotides: TGCGCCAGCAGCTTGGGCAACCAAAACATTCAGTACTTC.

The chain uses TRBV28 and TRBJ1-4; D is possibly TRBD1 (6 bases). Germline CDR1 MDHEN, CDR2 SYDVKM. The CDR3 loop spans 14 amino acids. V was shortened by 6 bases and J by 4 bases, with 12 bases between the two germline ends. CDR3 bases: TGTGCCAGCAGAACAACAGGGAGTAATGAAAAACTGTTTTTT. Protein: CASRTTGSNEKLFF.

The CDR3 bases are TGTGCCAGCAGCGTCTCCGGGACAGGGGATCGGGAGACCCAGTACTTC. It yields the protein CASSVSGTGDRETQYF. This chain uses TRBV9 with TRBJ2-5; 10 bases match TRBD1. CDR3 length: 16 residues. The V and J ends lost 2 bases and 5 bases, in that order; junction bases with no gene match: 9. Germline V CDR1 and CDR2: SGDLS, YYNGEE.

The rearrangement links TRBV27 to TRBJ1-4; a weak D match, TRBD1 (5 bases). The germline V gene has CDR1 MNHEY and CDR2 SMNVEV (reference sequence). The CDR3 spans 14 residues. Trimming took 0 bases from V and 6 from J, leaving 8 bases between them. For the CDR3, the DNA is TGTGCCAGCAGTTTATCGGCAGGGTATGAAAAACTGTTTTTT. Translating it yields CASSLSAGYEKLFF.

The J gene is TRBJ1-4, the V gene TRBV30; no firm D call. V gave up 4 bases and J gave up 8 bases, with 17 bases separating them. The CDR3 extends over 14 amino acids. From germline, CDR1 is GTSNPN and CDR2 SVGIG (reference sequence). The CDR3 region is CAWNMNSLFEKLFF. Written as DNA, the CDR3 is TGTGCCTGGAATATGAATTCTCTTTTCGAAAAACTGTTTTTT.

CDR3 coding DNA: TGTGCCAGCACATCGAGGCGGGACGGGGAGACCCAGTACTTC. Translation: CASTSRRDGETQYF. V is TRBV6-6 and J is TRBJ2-5; maybe TRBD2 (6 bases). CDR3 length: 14 amino acids. CDR1 and CDR2 (germline): MNHNY, SVGAGI (reference sequence). The V and J ends lost 7 bases and 5 bases respectively, with 17 bases between them.

V is TRBV18 and J is TRBJ1-2, with TRBD1 identical over 7 bases. The CDR3 is made up of 15 amino acids. CDR1 KGHSH and CDR2 LQKENI come from the germline V gene. The V gene end was trimmed by 3 bases and the J gene end by 4 bases; junction bases not matched to a gene: 8. Here the CDR3 reads CASSPSTGFGYGYTF. CDR3 nucleotides: TGTGCCAGCTCACCCTCGACAGGGTTCGGCTATGGCTACACCTTC.

The chain couples TRBV18 to TRBJ2-3; 7 bases are shared with TRBD2. This CDR3 is built from 16 residues. The germline V gene encodes CDR1 KGHSH and CDR2 LQKENI. V dropped 4 bases and J dropped 6; count of bases not matched to a gene: 13. The CDR3 nucleotides are TGTGCCAGCTCACGATACTCTAGCGGCCAGTCTGATACGCAGTATTTT. Amino acids: CASSRYSSGQSDTQYF.

The chain combines TRBV2 with TRBJ2-7; 8 bases map to TRBD1. The CDR3 totals 14 residues. Germline lookup yields CDR1 SNHLY and CDR2 FYNNEI. The junction had 7 bases not matched to a gene; V was cut back by 6 bases and J by 3 bases. The CDR3 coding sequence is TGTGCCAGCAGCCAACAGGGGGTTTTCTACGAGCAGTACTTC. It is translated as CASSQQGVFYEQYF.